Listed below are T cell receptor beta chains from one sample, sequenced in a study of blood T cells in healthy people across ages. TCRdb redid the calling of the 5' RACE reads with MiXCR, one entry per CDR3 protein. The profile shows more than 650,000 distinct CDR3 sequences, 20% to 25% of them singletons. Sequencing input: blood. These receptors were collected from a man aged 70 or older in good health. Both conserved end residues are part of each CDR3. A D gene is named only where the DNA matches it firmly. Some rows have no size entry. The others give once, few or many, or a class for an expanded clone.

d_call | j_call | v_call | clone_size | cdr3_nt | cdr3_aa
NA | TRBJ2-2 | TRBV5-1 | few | TGCGCCAGCAGCTTCGTGGAGGGCGGGGAGCTGTTTTTT | CASSFVEGGELFF
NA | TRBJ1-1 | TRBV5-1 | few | TGCGCCAGCAGCTTGATCGCCGGTACAGGGGCTTTCTTT | CASSLIAGTGAFF
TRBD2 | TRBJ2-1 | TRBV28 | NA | TGTGGTGTGTGGGATCTAGCGGGGGATCGAAGCTCCTACAATGAGCAGTTCTTC | CGVWDLAGDRSSYNEQFF
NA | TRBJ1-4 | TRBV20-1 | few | TGCAGTGCTGAGGGATCAACTAATGAAAAACTGTTTTTT | CSAEGSTNEKLFF
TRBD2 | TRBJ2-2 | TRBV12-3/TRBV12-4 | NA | TGTGCCAGCAGACCCCCTAGCGGGAGGTACACCGGGGAGCTGTTTTTT | CASRPPSGRYTGELFF
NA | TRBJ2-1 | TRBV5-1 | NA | TGCGCCAGCAGCTTAACTAGACTCTCCTACAATGAGCAGTTCTTC | CASSLTRLSYNEQFF
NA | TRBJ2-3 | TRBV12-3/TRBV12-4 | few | TGTGCCGGCAGTTCTAGCACAGATACGCAGTATTTT | CAGSSSTDTQYF
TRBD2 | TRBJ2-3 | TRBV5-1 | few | TGCGCCAGCAGCAAAGGGACTAGGGCGGGAGATACGCAGTATTTT | CASSKGTRAGDTQYF
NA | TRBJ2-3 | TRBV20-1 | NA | TGCAGTGCTAGTCCTCAGACCACAGATACGCAGTATTTT | CSASPQTTDTQYF
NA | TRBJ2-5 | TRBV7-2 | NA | TGTGCCAGCAGCTTGAGCAGGGCTTCAGAGACCCAGTACTTC | CASSLSRASETQYF
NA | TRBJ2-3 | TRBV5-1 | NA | TGCGCCAGCAGCCGTGGTAGCGGACAGGTAGATACGCAGTATTTT | CASSRGSGQVDTQYF
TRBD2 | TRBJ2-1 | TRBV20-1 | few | TGCAGTGCGGTTAGCGGGGGGGCGGGTTACAATGAGCAGTTCTTC | CSAVSGGAGYNEQFF
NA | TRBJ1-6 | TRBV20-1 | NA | TGCAGTGCTAGAGATTGGGCAGTTGGCTCACCCCTCCACTTT | CSARDWAVGSPLHF
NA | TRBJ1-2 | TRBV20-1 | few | TGCAGTGACCATTCCCCGGGAAACCGAGGAAAGTATGGCTACGCCTTC | CSDHSPGNRGKYGYAF
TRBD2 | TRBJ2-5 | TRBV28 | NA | TGTGCCAGCAGTTTTTGGGGGGGATTGGGGGAGACCCAGTACTTC | CASSFWGGLGETQYF
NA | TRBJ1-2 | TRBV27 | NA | TGTGCCAGCACCAAGGGGGGTCCGGGGCTCTTCTATGGCTACACCTTC | CASTKGGPGLFYGYTF
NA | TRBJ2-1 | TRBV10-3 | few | TGTGCCATCAGTGAGGTCGGGTACAATGAGCAGTTCTTC | CAISEVGYNEQFF
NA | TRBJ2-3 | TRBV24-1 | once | TGTGCCACCAGTGCCTTTGAGGACGGTACAGATACGCAGTATTTT | CATSAFEDGTDTQYF
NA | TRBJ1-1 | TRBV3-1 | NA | TGTGCCAGCAGCCAAGAGGATCTAAACACTGAAGCTTTCTTT | CASSQEDLNTEAFF
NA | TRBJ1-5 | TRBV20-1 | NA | TGCAGTGCCAAAAACCGGGCAGGGAACATCGGTCAGCCCCAGCATTTT | CSAKNRAGNIGQPQHF
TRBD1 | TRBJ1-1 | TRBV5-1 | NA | TGCGCCAGCAGCTTACCCGCAGGGGGCGCCGCTCAGGCTTTCTTT | CASSLPAGGAAQAFF
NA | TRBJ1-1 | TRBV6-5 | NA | TGTGCCAGCAGAGGGGTGGGGGGGGACACTGAAGCTTTCTTT | CASRGVGGDTEAFF
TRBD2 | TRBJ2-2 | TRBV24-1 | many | TGTGCCACCAGGGGAGGGGCAGGAGACACCGGGGAGCTGTTTTTT | CATRGGAGDTGELFF
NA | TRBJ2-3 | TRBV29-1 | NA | TGCAGCGTCGATCCCCAATCAACAAAAGGGTCCCGGTATTTT | CSVDPQSTKGSRYF
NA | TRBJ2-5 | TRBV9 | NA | TGTGCCAGCAGCGTAGGCGTCGTAGAGACCCAGTACTTC | CASSVGVVETQYF
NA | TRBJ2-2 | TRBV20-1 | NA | TGCAGTGCTAGAGGGCCCAACACCGGGGAGCTGTTTTTT | CSARGPNTGELFF
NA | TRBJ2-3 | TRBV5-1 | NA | TGCGCCAGCAGCTCCTACAGGACTCAACGCGAGTATTTT | CASSSYRTQREYF
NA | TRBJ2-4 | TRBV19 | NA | TGTGCCAGTAGGGGCTTCGCGGTGGCACGGCGAGACATTCCGTACTTC | CASRGFAVARRDIPYF
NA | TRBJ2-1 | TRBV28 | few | TGTGCCAGCAGTTTCTCTCACACAGGGAGCGGAGAGCAGTTCTTC | CASSFSHTGSGEQFF
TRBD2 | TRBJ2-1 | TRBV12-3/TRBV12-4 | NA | TGTGCCAGCAGTGTTAGCGGGGGGATAGAAAAGAATGAGCAGTTCTTC | CASSVSGGIEKNEQFF
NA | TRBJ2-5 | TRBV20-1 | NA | TGCAGTGCTAGAGATCCTTGGGCCAGGCAACTCCAAGAGACCCAGTACTTC | CSARDPWARQLQETQYF
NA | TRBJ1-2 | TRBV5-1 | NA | TGCGCCAGCAGCTTGGATTTTGGGGAACGCTACACCTTC | CASSLDFGERYTF
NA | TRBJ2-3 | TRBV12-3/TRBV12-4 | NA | TGTGCCAGCAGTTTGACATTAGATGCGCAGTATTTT | CASSLTLDAQYF
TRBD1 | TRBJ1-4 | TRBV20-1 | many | TGCAGTGCTAGAGATCAGGGGGCTGGTAATGAAAAACTGTTTTTT | CSARDQGAGNEKLFF
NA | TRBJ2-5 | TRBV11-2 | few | TGTGCCAGCAGCTTAACCGACAATGAGCGTTTCTTC | CASSLTDNERFF
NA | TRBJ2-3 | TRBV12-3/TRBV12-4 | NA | TGTGCCAGCAGGCCGCCCTTGGCGGATACGCAGTATTTT | CASRPPLADTQYF
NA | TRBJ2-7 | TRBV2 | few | TGTGCCAGTAGGGGGTACCTCTACAAGGACTTC | CASRGYLYKDF